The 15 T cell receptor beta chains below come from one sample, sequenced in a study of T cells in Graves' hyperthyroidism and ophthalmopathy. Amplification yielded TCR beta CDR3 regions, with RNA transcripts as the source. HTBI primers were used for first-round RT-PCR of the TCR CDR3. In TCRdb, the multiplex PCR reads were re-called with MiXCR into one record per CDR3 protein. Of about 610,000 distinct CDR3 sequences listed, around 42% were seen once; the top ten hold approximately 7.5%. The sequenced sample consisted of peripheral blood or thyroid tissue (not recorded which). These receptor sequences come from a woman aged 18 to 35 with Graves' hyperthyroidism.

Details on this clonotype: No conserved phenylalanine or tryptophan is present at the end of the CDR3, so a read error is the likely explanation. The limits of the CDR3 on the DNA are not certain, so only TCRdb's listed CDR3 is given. CDR3 sequence: CASSLAAG. The rearrangement links TRBV7-3 to TRBJ2-7; the table's D call, TRBD2, has no DNA check behind it. CDR1 and CDR2 from the germline V gene are SGHTA and FQGTGA. The CDR3 has 8 amino acids, counting both end residues.

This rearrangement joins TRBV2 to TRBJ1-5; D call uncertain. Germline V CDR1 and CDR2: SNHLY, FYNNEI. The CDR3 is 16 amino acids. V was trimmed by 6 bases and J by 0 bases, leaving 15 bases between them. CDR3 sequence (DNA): TGTGCCAGCAGACCCGGGCCCTTCTGTAGCAATCAGCCCCAGCATTTT. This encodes CASRPGPFCSNQPQHF.

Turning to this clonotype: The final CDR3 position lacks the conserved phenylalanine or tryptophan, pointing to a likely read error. CDR3 nucleotides: TGTGCCGGCAACCGCGGGACAACGCACCTGAACACTGAAGCTTTCTCT. It translates to CAGNRGTTHLNTEAFS. The genes are TRBV7-9 and TRBJ1-1; possibly TRBD1 for D (6 bases). CDR3 length: 16 amino acids. Looked up from germline, CDR1 is SEHNR and CDR2 is FQNEAQ (reference sequence). The V end lost 11 bases, the J end lost 0 bases, and 22 bases lay between the germline ends.

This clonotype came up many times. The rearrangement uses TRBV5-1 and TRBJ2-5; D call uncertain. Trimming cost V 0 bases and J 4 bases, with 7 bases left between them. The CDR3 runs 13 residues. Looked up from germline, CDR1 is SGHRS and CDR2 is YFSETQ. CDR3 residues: CASSLELPETQYF. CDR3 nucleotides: TGCGCCAGCAGCTTGGAACTTCCAGAGACCCAGTACTTC.

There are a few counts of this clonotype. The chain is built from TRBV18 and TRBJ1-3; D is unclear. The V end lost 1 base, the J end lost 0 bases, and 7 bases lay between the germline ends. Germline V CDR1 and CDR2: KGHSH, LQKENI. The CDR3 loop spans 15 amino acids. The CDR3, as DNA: TGTGCCAGCTCACCACGGGAGAACTCTGGAAACACCATATATTTT. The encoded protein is CASSPRENSGNTIYF.

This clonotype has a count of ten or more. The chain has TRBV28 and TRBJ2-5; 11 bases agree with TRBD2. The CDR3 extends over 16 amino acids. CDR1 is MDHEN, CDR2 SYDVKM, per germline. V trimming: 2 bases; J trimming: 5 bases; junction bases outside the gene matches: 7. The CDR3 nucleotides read TGTGCCAGCAGTTTACCAACTAGCGGGAGTGGGGAGACCCAGTACTTC. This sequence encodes CASSLPTSGSGETQYF.

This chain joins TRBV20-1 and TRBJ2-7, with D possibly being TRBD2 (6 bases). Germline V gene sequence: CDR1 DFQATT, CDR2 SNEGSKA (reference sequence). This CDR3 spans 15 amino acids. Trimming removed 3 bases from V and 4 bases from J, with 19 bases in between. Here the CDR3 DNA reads TGCAGTGCTAGCGGGGGACGGAACCGATTATACGAGCAGTACTTC. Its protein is CSASGGRNRLYEQYF.

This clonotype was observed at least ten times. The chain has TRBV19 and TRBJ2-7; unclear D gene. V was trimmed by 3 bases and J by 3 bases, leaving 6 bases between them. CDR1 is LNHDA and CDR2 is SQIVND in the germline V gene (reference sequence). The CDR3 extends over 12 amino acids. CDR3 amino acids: CASSIGRYEQYF. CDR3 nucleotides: TGTGCCAGTAGTATCGGCCGCTACGAGCAGTACTTC.

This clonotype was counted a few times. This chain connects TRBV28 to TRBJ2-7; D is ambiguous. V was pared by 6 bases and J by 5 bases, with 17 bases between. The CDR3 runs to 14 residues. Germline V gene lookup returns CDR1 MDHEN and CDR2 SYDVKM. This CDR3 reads CASSQIPVGNEQYF. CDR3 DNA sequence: TGTGCCAGCAGCCAGATTCCGGTGGGAAACGAGCAGTACTTC.

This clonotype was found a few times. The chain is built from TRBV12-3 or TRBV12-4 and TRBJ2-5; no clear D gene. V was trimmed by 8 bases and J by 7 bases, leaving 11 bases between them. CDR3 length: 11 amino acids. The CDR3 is CASAVDGTQYF. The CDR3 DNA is TGTGCCAGCGCAGTTGATGGGACCCAGTACTTC.

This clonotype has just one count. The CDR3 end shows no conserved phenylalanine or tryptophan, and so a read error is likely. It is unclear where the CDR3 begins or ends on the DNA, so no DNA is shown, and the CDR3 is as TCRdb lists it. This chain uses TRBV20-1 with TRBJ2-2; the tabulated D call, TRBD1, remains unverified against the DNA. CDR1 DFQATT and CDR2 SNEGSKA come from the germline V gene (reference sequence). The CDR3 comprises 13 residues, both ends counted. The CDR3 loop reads CSATGLNTGELMS.

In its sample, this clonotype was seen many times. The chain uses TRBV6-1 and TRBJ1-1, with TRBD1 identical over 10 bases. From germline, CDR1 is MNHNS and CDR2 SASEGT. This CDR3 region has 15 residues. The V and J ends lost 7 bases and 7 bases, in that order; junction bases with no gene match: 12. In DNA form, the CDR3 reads TGTGCCAGCATTATGAGGGACAGGGGTTACCATGAAGCTTTCTTT. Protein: CASIMRDRGYHEAFF.

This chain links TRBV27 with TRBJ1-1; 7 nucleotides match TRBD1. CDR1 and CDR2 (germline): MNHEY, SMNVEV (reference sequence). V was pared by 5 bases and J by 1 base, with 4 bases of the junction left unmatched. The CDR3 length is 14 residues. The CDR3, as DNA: TGTGCCAGCAGTATGGGACAGAGGAACACTGAAGCTTTCTTT. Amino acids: CASSMGQRNTEAFF.

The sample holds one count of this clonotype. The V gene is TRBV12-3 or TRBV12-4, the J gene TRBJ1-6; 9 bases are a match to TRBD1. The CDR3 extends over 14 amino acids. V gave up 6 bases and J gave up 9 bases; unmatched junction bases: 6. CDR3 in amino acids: CASRTGTGSSPLHF. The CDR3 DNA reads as TGTGCCAGCAGGACCGGGACAGGGAGTTCACCCCTCCACTTT.

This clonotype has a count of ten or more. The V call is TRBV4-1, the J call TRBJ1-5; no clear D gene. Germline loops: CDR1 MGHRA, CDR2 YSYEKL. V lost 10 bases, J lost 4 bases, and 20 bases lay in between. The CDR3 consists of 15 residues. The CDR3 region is CATQPRQRHNQPQHF. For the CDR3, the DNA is TGCGCCACCCAACCGAGGCAGCGGCATAATCAGCCCCAGCATTTT.